This record looks at one T cell receptor beta chain sequence and its context. Data came from immunoSEQ multiplex PCR; TCRdb stores just in-frame clones and leaves some out. The sample yields about 990,000 clones, roughly 74% seen once. The data stem from a study of shared clonotypes between healthy human individuals. V dropped 4 bases and J dropped 7; count of bases not matched to a gene: 9. This CDR3 is built from 15 residues. CDR1 SGHDT and CDR2 YYEEEE come from the germline V gene. V usage is TRBV5-6 and J usage is TRBJ2-1; 9 bases are a match to TRBD2. The sequenced sample was memory CD4+ T cells from PBMCs. Subset of the sample: CD45RA-negative fraction. The clonotype originates from a man in his late teens or twenties in good health. Some clones in this sample may be carry-over from other donors' samples. CDR3 sequence (DNA): TGTGCCAGCAGCCCCGCTAGCGGGATTTGGAATGAGCAGTTCTTC. Residues: CASSPASGIWNEQFF.